The TCR beta chain described here comes from a study of control samples from healthy donors and cancer patients. The CDR3 has 15 amino acids. Germline loops: CDR1 SNHLY, CDR2 FYNNEI. V dropped 7 bases and J dropped 0 bases, with 15 bases sitting between them. Profiling relied on immunoSEQ multiplex PCR, and the TCRdb table lists in-frame clones only, not all of them. The table shows more than 95,000 clones, with 75% to 90% occurring only once. The source of this sequence is a man in his 60s with lung cancer. Material for sequencing was PBMCs. This chain uses TRBV2 with TRBJ2-5; D is unresolved. The CDR3 spells CASNKREWDQETQYF. As DNA, the CDR3 is TGTGCCAGCAATAAAAGGGAATGGGACCAAGAGACCCAGTACTTC.